The 9 T cell receptor beta chains listed next were all sequenced from one sample in a study of response to subunit inactivated influenza vaccine. Each CDR3 protein is one row after TCRdb ran MiXCR on the RT-PCR reads. The data show 590,000 or so distinct CDR3 sequences, 13% to 15% seen once. The sequenced sample was PBMCs from blood, obtained roughly 2 weeks before vaccination. These receptors all stem from a middle-aged man who received an inactivated influenza vaccine.

This clonotype was recorded a few times. The rearrangement uses TRBV12-3 or TRBV12-4 and TRBJ1-6, with a possible D match to TRBD1 (5 bases). V shed 5 bases and J shed 0 bases, with 5 bases lying between them. The CDR3 is made up of 14 amino acids. The CDR3 DNA follows: TGTGCCAGCAGTGACAGCTCCTATAATTCACCCCTCCACTTT. Protein sequence: CASSDSSYNSPLHF.

This clonotype has only a few counts. J is TRBJ2-2 and V is TRBV7-2; D not resolved. This CDR3 has 17 amino acids. Germline assignment: CDR1 SGHTA and CDR2 FQGNSA. V lost 3 bases, J lost 4 bases, and 18 bases lay in between. The CDR3 region has the DNA TGTGCCAGCAGCTTCGAGCATAGGGTTCTGGTCACCGGGGAGCTGTTTTTT. Its protein is CASSFEHRVLVTGELFF.

The CDR3 nucleotides are TGTGCCAGCAGCCGAGAAGGACGGAAACTAGACGAGCAGTACTTC. Translation gives CASSREGRKLDEQYF. The genes are TRBV16 and TRBJ2-7, with D possibly being TRBD2 (5 bases). Trimming removed 4 bases from V and 5 bases from J, with 18 bases in between. CDR1 and CDR2 from the germline V gene are KGHSY and FQNENV. This CDR3 spans 15 amino acids. Supplemented by reference TRBV16 and TRBJ2-7, the full variable domain reads GEEVAQTPKHLVRGEGQKAKLYCAPIKGHSYVFWYQQVLKNEFKFLISFQNENVFDETGMPKERFSAKCLPNSPCSLEIQATKLEDSAVYFCASSREGRKLDEQYFGPGTRLTVT.

The chain has TRBV29-1 and TRBJ1-2, with TRBD1 matching 7 bases. CDR1 SQVTM and CDR2 ANQGSEA come from the germline V gene. CDR3 size: 11 residues. The CDR3 loop is CSADRVYGYTF. The CDR3 coding sequence is TGCAGTGCTGACAGGGTCTATGGCTACACCTTC.

This clonotype came up many times. This sequence joins TRBV5-1 and TRBJ2-1; 10 nucleotides align to TRBD2. This CDR3 spans 16 amino acids. The V and J ends lost 2 bases and 4 bases, in that order; junction bases with no gene match: 6. Germline CDR1 SGHRS, CDR2 YFSETQ. DNA for the CDR3: TGCGCCAGCAGCTTTCTAGCGGGGGTAACTTACAATGAGCAGTTCTTC. This encodes CASSFLAGVTYNEQFF.

This clonotype showed up just a few times. V and J are TRBV5-1 and TRBJ1-1, with 7 bases identical to TRBD1. From germline, CDR1 is SGHRS and CDR2 YFSETQ. The CDR3 is made up of 15 amino acids. The J segment lost 2 bases and the V segment lost 1 base, leaving 5 bases of the junction unmatched. CDR3 bases: TGCGCCAGCAGCTTGATGGGACAGAGAAACACTGAAGCTTTCTTT. This encodes CASSLMGQRNTEAFF.

This clonotype was counted many times. This rearrangement joins TRBV5-6 to TRBJ2-7; D possibly corresponds to TRBD2 (5 bases). There are 14 residues in the CDR3. The V and J ends lost 2 bases and 0 bases respectively, with 9 bases between them. In germline, CDR1 is SGHDT, CDR2 YYEEEE. In nucleotides, the CDR3 is TGTGCCAGCAGCTTTATTGGGAGCTCCTACGAGCAGTACTTC. It is translated as CASSFIGSSYEQYF. Drawing the rest from reference TRBV5-6 and TRBJ2-7, the complete variable domain is DAGVTQSPTHLIKTRGQQVTLRCSPKSGHDTVSWYQQALGQGPQFIFQYYEEEERQRGNFPDRFSGHQFPNYSSELNVNALLLGDSALYLCASSFIGSSYEQYFGPGTRLTVT.

The chain employs TRBV5-1 and TRBJ2-7, with 7 bases aligning to TRBD1. The V segment lost 7 bases and the J segment 1 base; nucleotides outside the gene matches: 11. The CDR3 is made up of 15 amino acids. In germline, CDR1 is SGHRS, CDR2 YFSETQ. CDR3 coding DNA: TGCGCCAGCCGAGCCTCGACAGGGACATCCTACGAGCAGTACTTC. This translates into CASRASTGTSYEQYF.

The CDR3 is CASSVRPSEQYF. In DNA, the CDR3 is TGTGCCAGCAGCGTCAGGCCCAGCGAGCAGTACTTC. The chain couples TRBV3-1 to TRBJ2-7; D is ambiguous. This CDR3 has 12 residues. Germline V gives CDR1 LGHDT, CDR2 YNNKEL (reference sequence). Trimming stripped 5 bases from V and 6 bases from J, with 11 bases between.